This TCR beta chain was observed in a study of blood T cell repertoires in COVID-19. At the level of the study: The origin of the acute and convalescent COVID-19 samples was the United States, Italy and Spain. From T cells, B-cell-depleted T cells, or PBMCs came the material, which was cDNA or gDNA.

Germline V lookup: CDR1 SGHRS, CDR2 YFSETQ. J gave up 2 bases and V 7 bases, and 15 bases lay outside the gene matches. There are 17 residues in the CDR3. Per the authors' pipeline: From reference gene primer amplification, estimates of nucleated cell counts were derived. Clones were sequenced by immunoSEQ multiplex PCR, and TCRdb holds only the in-frame ones, with some missing. That table furnishes V, J and clone size, whereas the DNA furnished D and trimming. The table includes 140,000 to 150,000 clones, approximately 82% detected once. The chain has TRBV5-1 and TRBJ1-1, with 9 bases lining up with TRBD1. The TCR sequence derives from a man aged 55 to 69 with active or convalescent COVID-19. The sample taken for sequencing was peripheral blood. DNA of the CDR3: TGCGCCAGCGGTCTGGACAGGGGCCTCGAAAGCAACACTGAAGCTTTCTTT. This sequence encodes CASGLDRGLESNTEAFF.